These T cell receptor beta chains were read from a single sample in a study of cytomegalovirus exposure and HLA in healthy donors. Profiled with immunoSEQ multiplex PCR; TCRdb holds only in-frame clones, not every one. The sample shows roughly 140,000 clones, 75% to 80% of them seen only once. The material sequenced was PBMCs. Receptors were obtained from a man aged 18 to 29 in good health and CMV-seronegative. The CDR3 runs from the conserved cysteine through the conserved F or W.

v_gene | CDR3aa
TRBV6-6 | CASSVDETGINYGYPF
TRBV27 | CASRTSGSYEQYF
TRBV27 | CASSLSRAGAQGEQYF
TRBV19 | CASRQGWTEAFF
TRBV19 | CASSTRNLSGGSAKNIQYF
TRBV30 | CAWRGTGAVSNTGELFF
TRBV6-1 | CASSQRGVLSYEQYF
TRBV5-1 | CASSRQLSLTGELFF
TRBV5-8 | CASSLGGKLFF
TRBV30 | CAGSGQGDSPLHF
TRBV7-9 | CASSSRQGSTDTQYF
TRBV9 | CASSVGQGQGNTIYF
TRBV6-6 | CASRLSSTDTQYF
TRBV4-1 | CASSQDPVGGYNEQFF
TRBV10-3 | CAISRGTGRRDTQYF
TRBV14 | CASNFNGDRAGNQPQHF
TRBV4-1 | CASSPESSGYNEQFF
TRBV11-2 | CASSFGQYAFF
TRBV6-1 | CASSVTSGGSNEQFF
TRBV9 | CASSVGLAGVGTGELFF
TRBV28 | CASSYTLGTGAGFSGRYEQYF
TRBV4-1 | CASSQVRVPVTGANYGYTF
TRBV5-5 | CASSLGAMNTEAFF
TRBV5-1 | CASSLTFRGGLARSYNEQFF
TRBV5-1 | CASRVGGRTTDTQYF
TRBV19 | CASSTPPDRGRGAFF
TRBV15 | CATSRVAEDYEQYF
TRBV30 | CAWSVASGRYEQFF
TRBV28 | CASSVSPGLAADYEQYF
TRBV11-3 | CASSLGASSTDTQYF
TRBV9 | CASSSRTGNTGELFF
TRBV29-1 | CSVRESDRGRTGELFF
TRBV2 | CASSADSGNEKLFF
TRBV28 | CASSLLSLARSYEQYF
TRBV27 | CASSSDRDRGLQETQYF
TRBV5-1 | CASSFGGGETQYF
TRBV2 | CASSEPAGRGQETQYF
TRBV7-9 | CASSPSGDRVSNEKLFF
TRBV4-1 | CASSQGDRGPQETQYF
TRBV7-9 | CASSRFTPSGEQYF
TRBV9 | CASSVGGKSGRYEQYF
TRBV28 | CASRTTGAGANVLTF
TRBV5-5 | CASSLARGLGNTIYF
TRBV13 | CASSLLLSFPYEQYF
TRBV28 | CASSLLYGRGGYGYTF